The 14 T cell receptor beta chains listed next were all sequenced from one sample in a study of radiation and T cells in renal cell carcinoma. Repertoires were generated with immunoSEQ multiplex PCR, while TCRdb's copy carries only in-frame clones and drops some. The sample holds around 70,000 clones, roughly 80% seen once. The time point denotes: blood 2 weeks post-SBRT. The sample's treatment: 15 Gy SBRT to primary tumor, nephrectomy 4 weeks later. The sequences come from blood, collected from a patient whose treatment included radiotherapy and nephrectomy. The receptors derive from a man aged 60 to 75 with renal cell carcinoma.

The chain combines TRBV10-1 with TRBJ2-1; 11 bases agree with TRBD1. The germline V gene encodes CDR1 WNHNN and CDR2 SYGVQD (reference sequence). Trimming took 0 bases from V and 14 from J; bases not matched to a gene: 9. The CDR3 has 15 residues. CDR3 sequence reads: CASSESPRDRGTKFF. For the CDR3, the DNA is TGCGCCAGCAGTGAGTCGCCAAGGGACAGGGGGACTAAGTTCTTC.

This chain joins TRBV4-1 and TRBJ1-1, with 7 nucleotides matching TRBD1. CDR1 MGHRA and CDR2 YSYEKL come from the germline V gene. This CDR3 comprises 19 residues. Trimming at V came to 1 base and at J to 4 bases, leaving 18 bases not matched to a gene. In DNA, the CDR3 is TGCGCCAGCAGCCAAGTAGGGGGTCCCAGACAGGGAAAGGGCACTGAAGCTTTCTTT. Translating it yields CASSQVGGPRQGKGTEAFF.

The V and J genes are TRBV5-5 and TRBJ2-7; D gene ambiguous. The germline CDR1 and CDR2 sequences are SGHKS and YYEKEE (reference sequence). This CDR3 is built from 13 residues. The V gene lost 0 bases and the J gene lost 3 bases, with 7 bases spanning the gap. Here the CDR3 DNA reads TGTGCCAGCAGCTTGGACTTCCTCTACGAGCAGTACTTC. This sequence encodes CASSLDFLYEQYF.

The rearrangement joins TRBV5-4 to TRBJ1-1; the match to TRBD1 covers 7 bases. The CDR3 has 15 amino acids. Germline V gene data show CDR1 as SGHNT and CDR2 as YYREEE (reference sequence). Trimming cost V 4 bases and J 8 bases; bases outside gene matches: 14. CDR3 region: CASSKEYRGTLEAFF. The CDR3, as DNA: TGTGCCAGCAGCAAAGAATACAGGGGAACACTCGAAGCTTTCTTT.

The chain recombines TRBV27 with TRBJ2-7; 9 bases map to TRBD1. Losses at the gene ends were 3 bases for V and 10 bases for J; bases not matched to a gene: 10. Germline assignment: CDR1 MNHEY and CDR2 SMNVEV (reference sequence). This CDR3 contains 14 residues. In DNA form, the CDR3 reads TGTGCCAGCAGTTTTCGGGGACAGGGTCAGGGTCAGTACTTC. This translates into CASSFRGQGQGQYF.

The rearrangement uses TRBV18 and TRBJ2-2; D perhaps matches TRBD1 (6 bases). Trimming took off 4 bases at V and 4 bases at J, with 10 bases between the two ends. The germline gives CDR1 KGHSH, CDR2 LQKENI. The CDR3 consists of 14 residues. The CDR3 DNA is TGTGCCAGCTCACTGGGACAAAGCACCGGGGAGCTGTTTTTT. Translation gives CASSLGQSTGELFF.

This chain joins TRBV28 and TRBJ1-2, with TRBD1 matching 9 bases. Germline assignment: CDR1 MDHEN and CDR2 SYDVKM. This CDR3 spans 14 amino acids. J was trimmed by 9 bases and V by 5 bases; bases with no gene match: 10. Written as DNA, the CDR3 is TGTGCCAGCAGTCTCCTTCCGGGACAGGGTAGCTACACCTTC. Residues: CASSLLPGQGSYTF.

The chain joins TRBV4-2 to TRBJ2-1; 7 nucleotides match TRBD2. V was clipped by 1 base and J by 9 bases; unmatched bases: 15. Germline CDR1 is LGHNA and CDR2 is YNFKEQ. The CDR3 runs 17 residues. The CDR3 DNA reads TGTGCCAGCAGCCAAGCTCGAGAAACAGCGGGAAAGGTTGAGCAGTTCTTC. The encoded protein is CASSQARETAGKVEQFF.

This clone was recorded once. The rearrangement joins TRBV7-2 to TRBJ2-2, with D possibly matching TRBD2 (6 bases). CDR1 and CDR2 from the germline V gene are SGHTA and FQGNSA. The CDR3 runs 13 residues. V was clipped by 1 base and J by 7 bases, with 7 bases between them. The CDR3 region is CASSLVGGGELFF. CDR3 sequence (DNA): TGTGCCAGCAGCTTAGTGGGAGGCGGGGAGCTGTTTTTT.

The chain's CDR3 is CASSEVGRSYNEQFF. DNA of the CDR3: TGTGCCAGCAGTGAAGTGGGTCGTTCCTACAATGAGCAGTTCTTC. The V call is TRBV6-1, the J call TRBJ2-1; no reliable D call. Trimming cost V 1 base and J 1 base, with 8 bases left between them. CDR3 size: 15 residues. Germline V gene lookup returns CDR1 MNHNS and CDR2 SASEGT.

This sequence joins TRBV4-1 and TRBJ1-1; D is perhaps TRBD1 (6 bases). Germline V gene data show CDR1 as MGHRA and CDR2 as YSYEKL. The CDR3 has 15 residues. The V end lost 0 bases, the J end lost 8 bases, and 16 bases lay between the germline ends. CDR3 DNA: TGCGCCAGCAGCCAAGATCTTATTCGGGGGGCCGAAGCTTTCTTT. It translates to CASSQDLIRGAEAFF.

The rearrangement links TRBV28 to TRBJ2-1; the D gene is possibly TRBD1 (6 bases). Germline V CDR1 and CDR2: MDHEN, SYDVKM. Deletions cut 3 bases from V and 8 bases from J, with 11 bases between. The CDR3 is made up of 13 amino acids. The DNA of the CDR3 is TGTGCCAGCAGTTTGCCGAACAGGGATGAGCAGTTCTTC. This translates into CASSLPNRDEQFF.

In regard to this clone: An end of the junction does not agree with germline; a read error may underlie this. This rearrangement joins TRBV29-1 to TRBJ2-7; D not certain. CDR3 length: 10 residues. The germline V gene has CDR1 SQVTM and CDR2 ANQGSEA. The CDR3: CSVGDADLLF. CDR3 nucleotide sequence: TGCAGCGTTGGTGATGCAGATCTCTTATTC.

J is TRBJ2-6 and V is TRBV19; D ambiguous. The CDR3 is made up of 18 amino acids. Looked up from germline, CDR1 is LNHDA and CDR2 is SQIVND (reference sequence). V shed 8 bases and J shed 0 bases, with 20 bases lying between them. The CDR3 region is CASVSREASSSGANVLTF. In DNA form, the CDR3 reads TGTGCCAGTGTAAGCCGCGAGGCATCGAGCTCTGGGGCCAACGTCCTGACTTTC.